This T cell receptor (beta chain) was recovered during a study of T-cell memory formation after mild COVID-19. In TCRdb, the 5' RACE reads were re-called with MiXCR into one record per CDR3 protein. The sample carries approximately 250,000 distinct CDR3 sequences, about a sixth recorded once. This clonotype has only a few counts. Trimming took off 1 base at V and 6 bases at J, with 21 bases between the two ends. In germline, CDR1 is KGHSH, CDR2 LQKENI. This CDR3 is 17 amino acids long. The material sequenced was PBMCs or a T cell subset sorted from them (not recorded which). The V gene is TRBV18, the J gene TRBJ1-1, with D possibly being TRBD1 (5 bases). The TCR sequence derives from a man aged 18 to 35 who had mild COVID-19 (a few samples of this study predate the infection). Cell type and time point are not known. The CDR3 protein is CASSPLPQGGGVPEAFF. The CDR3 DNA follows: TGTGCCAGCTCACCACTCCCCCAGGGCGGCGGCGTGCCTGAAGCTTTCTTT.